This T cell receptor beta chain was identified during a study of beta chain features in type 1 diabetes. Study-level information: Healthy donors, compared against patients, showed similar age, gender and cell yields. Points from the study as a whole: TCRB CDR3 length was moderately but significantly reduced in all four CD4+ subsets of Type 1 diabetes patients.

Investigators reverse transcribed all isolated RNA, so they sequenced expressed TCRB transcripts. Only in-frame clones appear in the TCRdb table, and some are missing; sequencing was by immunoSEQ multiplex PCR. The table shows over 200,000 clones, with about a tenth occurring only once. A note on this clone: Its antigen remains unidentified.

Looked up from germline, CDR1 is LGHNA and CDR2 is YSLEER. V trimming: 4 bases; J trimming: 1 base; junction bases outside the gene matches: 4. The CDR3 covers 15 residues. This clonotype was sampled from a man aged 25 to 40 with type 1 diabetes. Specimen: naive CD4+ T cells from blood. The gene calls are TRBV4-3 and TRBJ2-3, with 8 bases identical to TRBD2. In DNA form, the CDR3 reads TGCGCCAGCAGCCGAGGGCGGGGGGGCACAGATACGCAGTATTTT. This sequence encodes CASSRGRGGTDTQYF.